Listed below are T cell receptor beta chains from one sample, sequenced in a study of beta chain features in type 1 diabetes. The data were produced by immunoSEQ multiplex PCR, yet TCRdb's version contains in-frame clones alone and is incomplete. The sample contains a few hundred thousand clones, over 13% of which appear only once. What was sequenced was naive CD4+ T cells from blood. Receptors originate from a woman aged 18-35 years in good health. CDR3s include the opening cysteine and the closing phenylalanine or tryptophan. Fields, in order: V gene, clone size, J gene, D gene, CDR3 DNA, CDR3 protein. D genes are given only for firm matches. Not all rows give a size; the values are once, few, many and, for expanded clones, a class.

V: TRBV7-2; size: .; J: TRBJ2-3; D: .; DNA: TGTGCCAGCAGCTCCCAAAGGTGGCGGGAAAGCACAGATACGCAGTATTTT; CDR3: CASSSQRWRESTDTQYF
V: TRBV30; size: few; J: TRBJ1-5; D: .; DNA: TGTGCCTGGAATGTACAGGGAAGCAATCAGCCCCAGCATTTT; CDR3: CAWNVQGSNQPQHF
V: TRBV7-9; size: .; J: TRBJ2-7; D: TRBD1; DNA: TGTGCCAGCAGCTCCAGGGGGACCTCCTACGAGCAGTACTTC; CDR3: CASSSRGTSYEQYF
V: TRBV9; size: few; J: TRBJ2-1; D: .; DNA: TGTGCCAGCAGCCCCCGGCCAGGGAGGAATGAGCAGTTCTTC; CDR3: CASSPRPGRNEQFF
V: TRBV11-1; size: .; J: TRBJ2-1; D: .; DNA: TGTGCCAGCTCCCCACGGCCAAGGGGGTATGAGCAGTTCTTC; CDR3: CASSPRPRGYEQFF
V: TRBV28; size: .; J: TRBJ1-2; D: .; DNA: TGTGCCAGCGGAAGGACAGTTTATGGCTACACCTTC; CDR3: CASGRTVYGYTF
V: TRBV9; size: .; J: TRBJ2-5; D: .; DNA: TGTGCCAGCAGCGTTGCTGCGGGAAAAGAGACCCAGTACTTC; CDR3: CASSVAAGKETQYF
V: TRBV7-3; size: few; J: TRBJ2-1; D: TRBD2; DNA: TGTGCCAGCAGCTTTAGCGGGGGGGACTACAATGAGCAGTTCTTC; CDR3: CASSFSGGDYNEQFF
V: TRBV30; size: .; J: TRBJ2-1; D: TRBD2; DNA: TGTGCCTACGTTAGCGGGAGGAACAATGAGCAGTTCTTC; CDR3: CAYVSGRNNEQFF
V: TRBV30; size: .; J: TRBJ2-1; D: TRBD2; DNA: TGTGCCTGGAGTGTGGGTCTAGCGGGGCCCCGGGGTGAGCAGTTCTTC; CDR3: CAWSVGLAGPRGEQFF
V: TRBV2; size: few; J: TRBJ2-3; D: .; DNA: TGTGCCAGCAGTGCAAGCGCTCCTAGCACAGATACGCAGTATTTT; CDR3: CASSASAPSTDTQYF
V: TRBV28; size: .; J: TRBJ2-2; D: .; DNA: TGTGCCAGCAGTTTACCCAGGGGAAACACCGGGGAGCTGTTTTTT; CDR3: CASSLPRGNTGELFF
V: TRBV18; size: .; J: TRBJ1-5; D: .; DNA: TGTGCCAGCTCACGAGGTGAGAATCAGCCCCAGCATTTT; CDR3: CASSRGENQPQHF
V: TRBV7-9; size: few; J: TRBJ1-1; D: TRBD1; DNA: TGTGCCAGCAGCTTCGACAGGGCTGCGAACACTGAAGCTTTCTTT; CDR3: CASSFDRAANTEAFF
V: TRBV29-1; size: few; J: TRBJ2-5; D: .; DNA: TGCAGCGTCCTCGGCAGGGAGACCCAGTACTTC; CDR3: CSVLGRETQYF
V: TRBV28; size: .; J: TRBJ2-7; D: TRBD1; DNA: TGTGCCAGCAGTGAGGGGACAGCCCACTCCTACGAGCAGTACTTC; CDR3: CASSEGTAHSYEQYF
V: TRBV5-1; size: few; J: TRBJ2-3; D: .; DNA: TGCGCCAGCAGCTCCTCGGACAGAACAGATACGCAGTATTTT; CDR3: CASSSSDRTDTQYF